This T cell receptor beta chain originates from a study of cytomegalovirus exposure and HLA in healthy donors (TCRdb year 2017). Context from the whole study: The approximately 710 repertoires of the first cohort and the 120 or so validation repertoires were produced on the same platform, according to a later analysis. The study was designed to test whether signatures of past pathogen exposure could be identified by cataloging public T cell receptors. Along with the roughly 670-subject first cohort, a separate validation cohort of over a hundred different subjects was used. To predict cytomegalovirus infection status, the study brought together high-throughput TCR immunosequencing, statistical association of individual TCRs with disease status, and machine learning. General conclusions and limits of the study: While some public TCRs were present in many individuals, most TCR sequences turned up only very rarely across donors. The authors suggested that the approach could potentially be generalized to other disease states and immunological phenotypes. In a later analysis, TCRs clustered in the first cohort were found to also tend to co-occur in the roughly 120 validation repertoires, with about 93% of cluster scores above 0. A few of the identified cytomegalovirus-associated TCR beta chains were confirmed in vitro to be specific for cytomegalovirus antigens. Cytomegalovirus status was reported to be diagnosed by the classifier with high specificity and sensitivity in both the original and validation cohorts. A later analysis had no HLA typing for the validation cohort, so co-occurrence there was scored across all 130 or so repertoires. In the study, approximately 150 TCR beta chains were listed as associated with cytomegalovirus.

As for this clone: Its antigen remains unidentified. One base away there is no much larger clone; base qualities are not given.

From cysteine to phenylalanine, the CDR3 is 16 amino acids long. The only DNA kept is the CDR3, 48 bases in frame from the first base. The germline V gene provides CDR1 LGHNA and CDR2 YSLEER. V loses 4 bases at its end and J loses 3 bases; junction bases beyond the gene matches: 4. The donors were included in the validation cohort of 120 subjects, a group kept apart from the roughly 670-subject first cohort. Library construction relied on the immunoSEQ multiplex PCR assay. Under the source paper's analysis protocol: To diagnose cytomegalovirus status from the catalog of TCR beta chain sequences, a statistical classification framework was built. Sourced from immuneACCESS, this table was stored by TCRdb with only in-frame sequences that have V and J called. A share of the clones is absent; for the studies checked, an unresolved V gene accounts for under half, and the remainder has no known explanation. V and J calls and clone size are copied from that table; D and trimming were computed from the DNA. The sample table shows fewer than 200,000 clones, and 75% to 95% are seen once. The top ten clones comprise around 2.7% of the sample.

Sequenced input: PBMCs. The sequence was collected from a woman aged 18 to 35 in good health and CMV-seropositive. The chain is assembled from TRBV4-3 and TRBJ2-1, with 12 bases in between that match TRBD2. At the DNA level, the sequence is TGCGCCAGCAGCCCCTCTAGCGGGAGGGGCTACAATGAGCAGTTCTTC. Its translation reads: CASSPSSGRGYNEQFF.